These 14 T cell receptor beta chains originate from one sample sequenced in a study of T cell clonality in common variable immunodeficiency. The data were produced by immunoSEQ multiplex PCR, yet TCRdb's version contains in-frame clones alone and is incomplete. In total the sample includes 35,000 to 55,000 clones, none of them seen once. The sample consisted of peripheral blood mononuclear cells. The receptor source for this set is a person aged 18 to 75 in good health.

The sample holds many counts of this clone. Read data end 3 residues before the CDR3 end; the end is taken from the germline J gene. The V gene is TRBV20-1, the J gene TRBJ2-1, with D uncertain. Germline-derived CDR1 and CDR2 are DFQATT and SNEGSKA (reference sequence). V lost 2 bases to trimming and J lost 4 bases, with 3 bases between them. The length of the CDR3 is 11 residues. CDR3 residues: CSARLYNEQFF. The CDR3 bases that were read are TGCAGTGCTAGATTATACAATGAG.

This clone appeared many times. The CDR3 goes on 3 residues after the read ends, and that part is filled in from the germline J gene. The genes are TRBV2 and TRBJ1-2; possible D gene TRBD1, 5 bases. Trimming removed 10 bases at V and 2 bases at J, with 8 bases between. Germline values: CDR1 SNHLY, CDR2 FYNNEI. This CDR3 region has 11 residues. The CDR3 here is CATRQNYGYTF. CDR3 DNA, as far as it was read: TGTGCCACCAGACAGAACTATGGC.

This clone was recorded at least ten times. Read data end 3 residues before the CDR3 end; the end is taken from the germline J gene. V and J are TRBV7-6 and TRBJ2-5; no firm D call. The CDR3 is made up of 14 amino acids. Trimming took 4 bases from V and 5 from J, leaving 14 bases between them. Per germline, CDR1 SGHVS and CDR2 FNYEAQ. Partial CDR3 DNA: TGTGCCAGCAGCTATAGACTCGGGTATGAGACC. It yields the protein CASSYRLGYET. The entire CDR3 is CASSYRLGYETQYF.

This clone was detected ten times or more. The CDR3 end falls 3 residues outside the read, so it is completed with the germline J gene. The rearrangement joins TRBV10-3 to TRBJ1-1; 9 positions match TRBD1. CDR1 ENHRY and CDR2 SYGVKD come from the germline V gene. This CDR3 comprises 17 residues. Trimming cost V 0 bases and J 3 bases; bases outside gene matches: 8. Partial CDR3 DNA: TGTGCCATCAGTGAGTCGGTGGGGACAGGGTTCGACACTGAA. This sequence encodes CAISESVGTGFDTE. Given in full, the CDR3 is CAISESVGTGFDTEAFF.

This clone was recorded many times. The CDR3 is cut off 3 residues early in the read; its end comes from the germline J gene. V is TRBV18 and J is TRBJ1-1; D is unclear. Germline CDR1 reads KGHSH; CDR2 reads LQKENI. Trimming took off 2 bases at V and 0 bases at J, with 4 bases between the two ends. CDR3 length: 13 amino acids. The CDR3 DNA, read in part, is TGTGCCAGCTCACCAGCAGTGAACACTGAA. Translated, it gives CASSPAVNTE. The whole CDR3 region reads CASSPAVNTEAFF.

This clone was picked up many times. The sequence runs out 3 residues before the end of the CDR3; the remainder is reconstructed from the germline J gene. V is TRBV20-1 and J is TRBJ2-2; 8 nucleotides agree with TRBD1. The J segment lost 4 bases and the V segment lost 5 bases, leaving 6 bases of the junction unmatched. Germline V gene data show CDR1 as DFQATT and CDR2 as SNEGSKA (reference sequence). The CDR3 length is 14 residues. The part of the CDR3 DNA that was read is TGCAGTGCTGCCCCAGGGGGCGTCACCGGGGAG. It translates to CSAAPGGVTGE. The full CDR3 reads CSAAPGGVTGELFF.

This clone was seen at least ten times. The read finishes 3 residues shy of the CDR3 end, and the germline J gene is used to complete it. The rearrangement joins TRBV28 to TRBJ1-5; unclear D gene. The germline CDR1 and CDR2 sequences are MDHEN and SYDVKM. Trimming pared 4 bases from V and 2 bases from J, leaving 15 bases between. The CDR3 length is 16 residues. The CDR3 is CASSWVEGHGNQPQHF. CDR3 bases read: TGTGCCAGCAGTTGGGTCGAGGGTCATGGCAATCAGCCC.

This clone occurred many times. The read ends 3 residues early relative to the CDR3; the germline J gene fills the gap. The chain has TRBV7-2 and TRBJ2-5; 9 positions agree with TRBD2. This CDR3 has 13 amino acids. Germline values: CDR1 SGHTA, CDR2 FQGNSA. The V gene end was trimmed by 6 bases and the J gene end by 5 bases; junction bases not matched to a gene: 4. CDR3 loop: CASRGTSMETQYF. The covered CDR3 bases are TGTGCCAGCAGAGGGACTAGCATGGAGACC.

This clone appeared many times. The DNA read from the CDR3 is TGCGCCAGCAGCTTGGAAGGCGGCGAA. Translated, it gives CASSLEGGE. The full CDR3 reads CASSLEGGEAFF. The V and J genes are TRBV5-1 and TRBJ1-1, with unresolved D. The read falls 3 residues short of the CDR3 end, and the missing part is taken from the germline J gene. The germline CDR1 and CDR2 sequences are SGHRS and YFSETQ. The CDR3 runs to 12 residues.

Ten or more counts support this clone. The read comes to an end 3 residues before the CDR3 does, leaving the germline J gene to fill in the end. This chain uses TRBV12-3 or TRBV12-4 with TRBJ2-3, with 10 bases lining up with TRBD2. The trim removed 7 bases at V and 7 bases at J, leaving 14 bases unmatched. This CDR3 contains 16 residues. This chain's CDR3 is CASTLRASGRMNTQYF. CDR3 DNA, as far as it was read: TGTGCCAGCACCCTAAGAGCTAGCGGGAGAATGAATACG.

The sample holds many counts of this clone. Read sequence stops 3 residues before the CDR3 end, and the germline J gene provides the missing end. V gene TRBV3-1 (or the pseudogene TRBV3-2) combines with J gene TRBJ2-2; the match to TRBD2 covers 14 bases. This CDR3 contains 20 residues. V trimming: 0 bases; J trimming: 4 bases; junction bases outside the gene matches: 10. Germline CDR1 and CDR2: LGHDT and YNNKEL (reference sequence). This chain's CDR3 is CASSQDMTSGRERVTGELFF. Partial CDR3 DNA: TGTGCCAGCAGCCAAGATATGACTAGCGGGAGGGAGCGAGTCACCGGGGAG.

This clone was seen many times. The missing CDR3 end, 3 residues past where the read stops, is filled in from the germline J gene. The chain has TRBV20-1 and TRBJ1-4; 10 bases line up with TRBD1. V dropped 4 bases and J dropped 8; count of bases not matched to a gene: 10. Germline CDR1 is DFQATT and CDR2 is SNEGSKA (reference sequence). The CDR3 runs 15 residues. CDR3 protein: CSATIPGTGDEKLFF. Partial CDR3 DNA: TGCAGTGCTACCATTCCCGGGACAGGGGACGAAAAA.

At least ten counts were recorded for this clone. The read comes to an end 3 residues before the CDR3 does, leaving the germline J gene to fill in the end. The rearrangement uses TRBV20-1 and TRBJ1-1; no clear D gene. The V gene's germline CDR1 is DFQATT and CDR2 SNEGSKA (reference sequence). V lost 0 bases to trimming and J lost 0 bases, with 11 bases between them. The CDR3 is made up of 15 amino acids. The chain's CDR3 is CSARDQETMNTEAFF. The CDR3 bases that were read are TGCAGTGCTAGAGATCAAGAGACTATGAACACTGAA.

This clone appeared many times. The CDR3 end lies 3 residues beyond the end of the read and is filled in from the germline J gene. The chain links TRBV28 to TRBJ2-7; D may be TRBD2 (6 bases). This CDR3 comprises 15 residues. V was trimmed by 1 base and J by 0 bases, leaving 10 bases between them. Germline V lookup: CDR1 MDHEN, CDR2 SYDVKM. The CDR3 region is CASSLLAGGSYEQYF. The CDR3 DNA, read in part, is TGTGCCAGCAGTTTATTGGCCGGGGGCTCCTACGAG. Full variable domain (remainder filled in from reference TRBV28 and TRBJ2-7): DVKVTQSSRYLVKRTGEKVFLECVQDMDHENMFWYRQDPGLGLRLIYFSYDVKMKEKGDIPEGYSVSREKKERFSLILESASTNQTSMYLCASSLLAGGSYEQYFGPGTRLTVT.